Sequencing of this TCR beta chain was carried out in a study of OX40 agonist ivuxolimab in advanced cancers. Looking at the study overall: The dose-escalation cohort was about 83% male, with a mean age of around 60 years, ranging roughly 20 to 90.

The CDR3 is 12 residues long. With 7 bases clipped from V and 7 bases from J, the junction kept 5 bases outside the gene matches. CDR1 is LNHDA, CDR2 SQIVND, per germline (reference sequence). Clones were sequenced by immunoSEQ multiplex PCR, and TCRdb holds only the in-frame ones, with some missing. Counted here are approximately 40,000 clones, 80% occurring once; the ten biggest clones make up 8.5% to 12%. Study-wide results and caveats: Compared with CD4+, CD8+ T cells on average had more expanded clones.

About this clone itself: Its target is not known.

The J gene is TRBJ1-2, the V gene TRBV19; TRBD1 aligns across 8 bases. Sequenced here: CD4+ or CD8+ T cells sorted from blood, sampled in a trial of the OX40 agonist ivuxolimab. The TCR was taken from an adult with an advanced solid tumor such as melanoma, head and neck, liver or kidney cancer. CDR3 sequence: CASTQGAPGYTF. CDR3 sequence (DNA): TGTGCCAGTACCCAGGGGGCGCCTGGCTACACCTTC.